This T cell receptor (beta chain) is drawn from a study of metastatic and nonmetastatic thyroid tumors. MiXCR reprocessed the PCR reads for TCRdb. The sample includes approximately 28,000 clones, 15% to 20% seen only once; the top ten take 5.5% to 7.5%. This clone occurred a few times. This may be a read error, as it is one base from a much larger clone. Ahead of thyroid surgery, no patient had received treatment of any kind. The length of the CDR3 is 19 residues. V was clipped by 3 bases and J by 5 bases; unmatched bases: 21. Germline V lookup: CDR1 SGHAT, CDR2 FQNNGV. The sequence derives from a male donor with papillary thyroid cancer or a benign thyroid nodule (not recorded which). Some clones in this sample may be carry-over from other donors' samples. The rearrangement joins TRBV11-2 to TRBJ2-7; the match to TRBD2 covers 8 bases. Material for sequencing was blood. This CDR3 reads CASSLGGLAGPFWGDEQYF. For the CDR3, the DNA is TGTGCCAGCAGCTTGGGGGGGCTAGCGGGTCCTTTTTGGGGTGACGAGCAGTACTTC.